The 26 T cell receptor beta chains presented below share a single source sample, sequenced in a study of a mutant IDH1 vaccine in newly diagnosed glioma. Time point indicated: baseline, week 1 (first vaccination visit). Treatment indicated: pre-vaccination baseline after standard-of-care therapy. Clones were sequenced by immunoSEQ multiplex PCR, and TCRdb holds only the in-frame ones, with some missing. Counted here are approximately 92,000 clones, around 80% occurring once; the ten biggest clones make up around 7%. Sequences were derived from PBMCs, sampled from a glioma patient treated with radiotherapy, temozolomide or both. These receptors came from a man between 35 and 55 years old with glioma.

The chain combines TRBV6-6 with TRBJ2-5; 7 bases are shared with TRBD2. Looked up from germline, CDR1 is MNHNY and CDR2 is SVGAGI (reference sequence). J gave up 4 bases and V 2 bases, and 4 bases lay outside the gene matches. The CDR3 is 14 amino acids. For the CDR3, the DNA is TGTGCCAGCAGTTACGGGGGAGGGCCAGAGACCCAGTACTTC. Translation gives CASSYGGGPETQYF.

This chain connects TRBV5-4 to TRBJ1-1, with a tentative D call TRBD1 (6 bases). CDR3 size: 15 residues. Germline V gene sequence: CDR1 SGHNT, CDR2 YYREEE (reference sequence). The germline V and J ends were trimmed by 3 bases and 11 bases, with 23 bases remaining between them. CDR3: CASSSLGGGGDGAFF. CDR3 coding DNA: TGTGCCAGCAGCTCGCTCGGAGGGGGTGGAGATGGGGCTTTCTTT.

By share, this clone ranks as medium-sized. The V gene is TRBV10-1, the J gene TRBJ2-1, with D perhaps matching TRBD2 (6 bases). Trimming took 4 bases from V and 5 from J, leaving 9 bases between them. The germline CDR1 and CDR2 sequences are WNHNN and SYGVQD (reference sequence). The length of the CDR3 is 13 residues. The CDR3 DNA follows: TGCGCCAGCAGTGTCGGGACTCACAATGAGCAGTTCTTC. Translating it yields CASSVGTHNEQFF.

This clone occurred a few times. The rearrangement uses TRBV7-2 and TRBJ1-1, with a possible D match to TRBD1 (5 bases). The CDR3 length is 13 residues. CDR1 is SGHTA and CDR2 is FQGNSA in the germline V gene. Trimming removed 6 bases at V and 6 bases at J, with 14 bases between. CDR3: CASRRNRDAEAFF. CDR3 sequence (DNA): TGTGCCAGCAGACGGAATAGGGACGCTGAAGCTTTCTTT.

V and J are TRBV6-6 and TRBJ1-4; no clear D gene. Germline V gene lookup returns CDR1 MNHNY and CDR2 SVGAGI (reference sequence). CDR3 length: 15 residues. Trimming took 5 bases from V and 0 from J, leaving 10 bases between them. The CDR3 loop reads CASSGRSATNEKLFF. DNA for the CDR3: TGTGCCAGCAGTGGCAGGTCGGCAACTAATGAAAAACTGTTTTTT.

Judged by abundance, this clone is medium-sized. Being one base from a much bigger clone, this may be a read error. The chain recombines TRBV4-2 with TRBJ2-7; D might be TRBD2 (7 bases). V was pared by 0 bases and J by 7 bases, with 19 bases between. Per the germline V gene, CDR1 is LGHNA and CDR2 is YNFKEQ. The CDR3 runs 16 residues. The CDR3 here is CASSQDGGGRGREQYF. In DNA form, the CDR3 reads TGTGCCAGCAGCCAAGATGGGGGGGGAAGGGGGAGGGAGCAGTACTTC.

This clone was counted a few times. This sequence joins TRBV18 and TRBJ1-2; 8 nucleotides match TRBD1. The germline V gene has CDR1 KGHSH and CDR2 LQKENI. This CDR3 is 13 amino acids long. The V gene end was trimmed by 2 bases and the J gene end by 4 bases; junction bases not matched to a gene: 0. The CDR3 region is CASSPDRGYGYTF. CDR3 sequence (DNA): TGTGCCAGCTCACCAGACAGGGGCTATGGCTACACCTTC.

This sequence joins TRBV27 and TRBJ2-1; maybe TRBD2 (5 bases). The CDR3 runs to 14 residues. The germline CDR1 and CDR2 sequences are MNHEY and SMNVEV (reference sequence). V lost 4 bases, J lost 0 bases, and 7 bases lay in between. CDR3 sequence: CASSSTSSYNEQFF. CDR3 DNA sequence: TGTGCCAGCAGTTCAACTAGCTCCTACAATGAGCAGTTCTTC.

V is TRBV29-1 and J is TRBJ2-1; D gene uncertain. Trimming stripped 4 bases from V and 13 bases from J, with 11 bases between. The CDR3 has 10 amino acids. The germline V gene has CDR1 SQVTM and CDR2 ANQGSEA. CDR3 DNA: TGCAGCGTTGTCCTGGACGGACAGTTCTTC. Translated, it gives CSVVLDGQFF.

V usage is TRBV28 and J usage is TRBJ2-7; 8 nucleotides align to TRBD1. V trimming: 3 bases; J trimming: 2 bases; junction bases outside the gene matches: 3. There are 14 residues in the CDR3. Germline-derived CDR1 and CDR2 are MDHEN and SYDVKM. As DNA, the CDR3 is TGTGCCAGCAGTTTCACGGACAGGGCCTACGAGCAGTACTTC. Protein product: CASSFTDRAYEQYF.

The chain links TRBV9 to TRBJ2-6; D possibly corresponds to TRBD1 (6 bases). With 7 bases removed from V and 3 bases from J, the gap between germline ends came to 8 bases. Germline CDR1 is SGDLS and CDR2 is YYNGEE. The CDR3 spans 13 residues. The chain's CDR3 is CASWTVGANVLTF. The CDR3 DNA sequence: TGTGCCAGCTGGACAGTTGGGGCCAACGTCCTGACTTTC.

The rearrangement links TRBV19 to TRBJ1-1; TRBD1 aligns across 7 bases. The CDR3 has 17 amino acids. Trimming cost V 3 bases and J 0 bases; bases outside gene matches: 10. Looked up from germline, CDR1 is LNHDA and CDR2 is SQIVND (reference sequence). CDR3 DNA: TGTGCCAGTAGTATCCGGACAGGTCTCCGAATGAACACTGAAGCTTTCTTT. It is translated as CASSIRTGLRMNTEAFF.

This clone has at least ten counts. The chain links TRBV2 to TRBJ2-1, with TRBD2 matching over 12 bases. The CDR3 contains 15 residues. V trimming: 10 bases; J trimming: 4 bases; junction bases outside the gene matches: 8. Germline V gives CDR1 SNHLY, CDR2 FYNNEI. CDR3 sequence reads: CATKRLAGEYNEQFF. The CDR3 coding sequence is TGTGCCACCAAAAGACTAGCGGGAGAGTACAATGAGCAGTTCTTC.

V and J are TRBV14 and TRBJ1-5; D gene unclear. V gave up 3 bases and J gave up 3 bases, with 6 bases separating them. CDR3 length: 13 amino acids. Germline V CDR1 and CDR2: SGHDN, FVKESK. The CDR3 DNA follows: TGTGCCAGCAGCCAGTGGACCAATCAGCCCCAGCATTTT. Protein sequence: CASSQWTNQPQHF.

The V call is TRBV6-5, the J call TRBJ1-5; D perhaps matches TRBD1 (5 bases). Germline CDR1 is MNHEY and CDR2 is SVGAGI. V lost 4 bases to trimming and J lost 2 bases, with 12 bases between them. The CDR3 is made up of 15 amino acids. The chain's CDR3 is CASSSRSGGNQPQHF. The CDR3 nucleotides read TGTGCCAGCAGTTCCCGGTCGGGGGGCAATCAGCCCCAGCATTTT.

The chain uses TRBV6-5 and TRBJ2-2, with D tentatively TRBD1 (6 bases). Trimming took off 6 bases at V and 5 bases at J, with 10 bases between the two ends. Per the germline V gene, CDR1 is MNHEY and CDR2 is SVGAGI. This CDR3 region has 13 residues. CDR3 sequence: CASSPQGTGELFF. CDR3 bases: TGTGCCAGCAGCCCCCAGGGGACCGGGGAGCTGTTTTTT.

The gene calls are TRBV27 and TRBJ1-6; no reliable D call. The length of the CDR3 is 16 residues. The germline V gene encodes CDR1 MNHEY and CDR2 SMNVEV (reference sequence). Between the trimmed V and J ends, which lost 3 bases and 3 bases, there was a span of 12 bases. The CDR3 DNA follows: TGTGCCAGCAGTTTGGGGTCGGGTCTCTATAATTCACCCCTCCACTTT. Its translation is CASSLGSGLYNSPLHF.

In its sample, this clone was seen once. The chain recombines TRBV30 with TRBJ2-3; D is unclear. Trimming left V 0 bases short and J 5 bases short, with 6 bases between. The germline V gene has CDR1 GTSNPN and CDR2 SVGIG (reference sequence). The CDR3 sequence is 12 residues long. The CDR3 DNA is TGTGCCTGGAGTGTTCTCGGAGATACGCAGTATTTT. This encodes CAWSVLGDTQYF.

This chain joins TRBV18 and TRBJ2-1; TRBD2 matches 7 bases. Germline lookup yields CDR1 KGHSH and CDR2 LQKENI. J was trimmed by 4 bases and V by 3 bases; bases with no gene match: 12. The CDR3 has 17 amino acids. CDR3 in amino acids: CASSPTSRPGGYNEQFF. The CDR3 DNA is TGTGCCAGCTCACCCACGTCGCGACCCGGGGGGTACAATGAGCAGTTCTTC.

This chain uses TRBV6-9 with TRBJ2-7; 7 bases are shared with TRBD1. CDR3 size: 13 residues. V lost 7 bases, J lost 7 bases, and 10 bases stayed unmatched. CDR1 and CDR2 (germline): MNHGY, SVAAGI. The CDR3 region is CASKIKGAGEQYF. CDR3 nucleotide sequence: TGTGCCAGCAAAATAAAGGGGGCCGGGGAGCAGTACTTC.

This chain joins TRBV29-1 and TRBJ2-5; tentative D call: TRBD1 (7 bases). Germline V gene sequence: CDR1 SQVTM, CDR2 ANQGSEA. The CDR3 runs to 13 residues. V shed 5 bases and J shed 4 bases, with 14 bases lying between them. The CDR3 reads CSVRAGGGETQYF. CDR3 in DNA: TGCAGCGTTAGGGCAGGGGGAGGAGAGACCCAGTACTTC.

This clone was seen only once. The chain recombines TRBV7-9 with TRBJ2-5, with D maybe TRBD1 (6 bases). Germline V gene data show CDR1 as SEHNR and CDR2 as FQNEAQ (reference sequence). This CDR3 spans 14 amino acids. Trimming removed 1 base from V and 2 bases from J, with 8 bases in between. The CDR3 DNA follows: TGTGCCAGCAGCTTAGGGACAGCACAAGAGACCCAGTACTTC. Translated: CASSLGTAQETQYF.

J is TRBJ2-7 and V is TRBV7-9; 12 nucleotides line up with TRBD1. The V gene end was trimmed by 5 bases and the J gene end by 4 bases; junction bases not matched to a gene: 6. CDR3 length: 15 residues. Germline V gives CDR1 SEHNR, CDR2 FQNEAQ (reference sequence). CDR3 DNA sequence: TGTGCCAGCAGCCCTCCGGGACAGGGGGCGTACGAGCAGTACTTC. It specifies CASSPPGQGAYEQYF.

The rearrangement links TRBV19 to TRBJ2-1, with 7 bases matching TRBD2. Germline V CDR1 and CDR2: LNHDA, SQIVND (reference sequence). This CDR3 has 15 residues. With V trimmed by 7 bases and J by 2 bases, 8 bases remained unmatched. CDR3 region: CASTRVSGTYNEQFF. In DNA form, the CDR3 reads TGTGCCAGTACCCGGGTGAGCGGGACCTACAATGAGCAGTTCTTC.

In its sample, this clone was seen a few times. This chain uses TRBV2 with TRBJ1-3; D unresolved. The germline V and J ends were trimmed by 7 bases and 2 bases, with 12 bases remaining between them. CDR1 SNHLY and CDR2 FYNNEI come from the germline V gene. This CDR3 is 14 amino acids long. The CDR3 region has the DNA TGTGCCAGCACCCTGGTGGGCACTGGAAACACCATATATTTT. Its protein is CASTLVGTGNTIYF.

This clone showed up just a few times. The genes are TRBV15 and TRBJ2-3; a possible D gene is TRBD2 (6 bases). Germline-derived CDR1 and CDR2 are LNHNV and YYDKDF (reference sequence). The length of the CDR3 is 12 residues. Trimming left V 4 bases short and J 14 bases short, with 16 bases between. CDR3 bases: TGTGCCACCAGCAAGGAACCCGAGGGACTGTATTTT. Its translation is CATSKEPEGLYF.